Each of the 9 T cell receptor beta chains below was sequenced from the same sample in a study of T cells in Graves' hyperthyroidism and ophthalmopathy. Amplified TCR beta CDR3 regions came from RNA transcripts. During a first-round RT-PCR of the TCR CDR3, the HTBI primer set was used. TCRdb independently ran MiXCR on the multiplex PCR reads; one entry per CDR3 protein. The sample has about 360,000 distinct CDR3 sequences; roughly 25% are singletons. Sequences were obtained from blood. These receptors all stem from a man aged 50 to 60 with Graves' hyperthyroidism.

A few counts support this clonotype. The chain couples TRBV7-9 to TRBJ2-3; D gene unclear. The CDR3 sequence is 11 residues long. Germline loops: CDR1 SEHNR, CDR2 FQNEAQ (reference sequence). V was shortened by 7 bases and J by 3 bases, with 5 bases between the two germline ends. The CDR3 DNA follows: TGTGCCAGCACCTTTACAGATACGCAGTATTTT. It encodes CASTFTDTQYF.

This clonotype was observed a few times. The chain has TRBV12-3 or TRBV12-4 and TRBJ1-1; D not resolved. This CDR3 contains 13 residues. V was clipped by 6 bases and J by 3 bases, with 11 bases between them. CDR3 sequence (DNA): TGTGCCAGCAGCCCGCAATGGCACACTGAAGCTTTCTTT. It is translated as CASSPQWHTEAFF.

The CDR3 region is CAISELNTGELFF. Here the CDR3 DNA reads TGTGCCATCAGTGAACTTAACACCGGGGAGCTGTTTTTT. The chain carries TRBV10-3 and TRBJ2-2, with no clear D. V was trimmed by 3 bases and J by 2 bases, leaving 4 bases between them. The length of the CDR3 is 13 residues. Germline V CDR1 and CDR2: ENHRY, SYGVKD.

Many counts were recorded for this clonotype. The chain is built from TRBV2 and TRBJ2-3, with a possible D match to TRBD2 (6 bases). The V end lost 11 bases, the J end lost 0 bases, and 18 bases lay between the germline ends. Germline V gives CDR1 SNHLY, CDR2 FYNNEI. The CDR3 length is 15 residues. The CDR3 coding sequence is TGTGCCTGTAGGCTGGCGGGATCTAGCACAGATACGCAGTATTTT. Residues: CACRLAGSSTDTQYF.

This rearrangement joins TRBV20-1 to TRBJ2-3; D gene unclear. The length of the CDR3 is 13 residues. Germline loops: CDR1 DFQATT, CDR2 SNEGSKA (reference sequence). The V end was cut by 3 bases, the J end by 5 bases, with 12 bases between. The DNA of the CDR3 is TGCAGTGCTAGTAACCCCCAGGAAGATACGCAGTATTTT. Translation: CSASNPQEDTQYF.

CDR3 bases: TGTGCCAGCAGTGACGGGACTAGCGGAAAAGAGACCCAGTACTTC. Protein sequence: CASSDGTSGKETQYF. This chain joins TRBV6-1 and TRBJ2-5, with 11 bases identical to TRBD2. The germline V gene has CDR1 MNHNS and CDR2 SASEGT. The CDR3 runs 15 residues. Trimming removed 3 bases from V and 3 bases from J; junction bases left unmatched: 3.

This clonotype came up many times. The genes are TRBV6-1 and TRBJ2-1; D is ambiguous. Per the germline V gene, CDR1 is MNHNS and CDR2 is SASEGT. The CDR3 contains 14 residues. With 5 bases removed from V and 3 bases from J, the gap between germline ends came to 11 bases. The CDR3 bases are TGTGCCAGCAGTCCCTCTGAGCTCTACAATGAGCAGTTCTTC. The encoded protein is CASSPSELYNEQFF.

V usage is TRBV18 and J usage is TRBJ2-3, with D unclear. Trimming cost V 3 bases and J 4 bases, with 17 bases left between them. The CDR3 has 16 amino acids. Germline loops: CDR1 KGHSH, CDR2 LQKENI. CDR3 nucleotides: TGTGCCAGCTCACCCCCAAATCCTCGGGTCCCAGATACGCAGTATTTT. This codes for CASSPPNPRVPDTQYF. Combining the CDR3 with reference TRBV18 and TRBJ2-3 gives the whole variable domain NAGVMQNPRHLVRRRGQEARLRCSPMKGHSHVYWYRQLPEEGLKFMVYLQKENIIDESGMPKERFSAEFPKEGPSILRIQQVVRGDSAAYFCASSPPNPRVPDTQYFGPGTRLTVL.

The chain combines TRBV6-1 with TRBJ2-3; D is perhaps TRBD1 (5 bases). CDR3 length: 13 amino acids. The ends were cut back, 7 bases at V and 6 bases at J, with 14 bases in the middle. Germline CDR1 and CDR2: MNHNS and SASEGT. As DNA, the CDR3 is TGTGCCAGCATTTCAGGGCAATCGGATACGCAGTATTTT. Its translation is CASISGQSDTQYF.